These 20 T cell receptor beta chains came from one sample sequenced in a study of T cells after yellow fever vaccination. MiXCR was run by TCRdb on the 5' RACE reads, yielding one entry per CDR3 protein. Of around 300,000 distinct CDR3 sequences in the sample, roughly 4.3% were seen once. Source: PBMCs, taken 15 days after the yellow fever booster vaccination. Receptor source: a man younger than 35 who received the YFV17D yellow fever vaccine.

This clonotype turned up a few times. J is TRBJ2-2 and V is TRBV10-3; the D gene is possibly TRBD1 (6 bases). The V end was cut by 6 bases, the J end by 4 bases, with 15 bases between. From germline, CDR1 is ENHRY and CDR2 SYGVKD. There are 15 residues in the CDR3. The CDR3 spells CAIRPGTRTTGELFF. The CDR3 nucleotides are TGTGCCATCAGGCCCGGGACAAGGACCACCGGGGAGCTGTTTTTT.

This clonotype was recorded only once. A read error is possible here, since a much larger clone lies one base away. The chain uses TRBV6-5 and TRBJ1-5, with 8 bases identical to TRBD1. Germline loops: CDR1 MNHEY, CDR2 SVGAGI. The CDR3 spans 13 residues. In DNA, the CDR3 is TGTGCCAGCACTCCCGACAGGGGTCAGCCCCACCATTTT. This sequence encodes CASTPDRGQPHHF.

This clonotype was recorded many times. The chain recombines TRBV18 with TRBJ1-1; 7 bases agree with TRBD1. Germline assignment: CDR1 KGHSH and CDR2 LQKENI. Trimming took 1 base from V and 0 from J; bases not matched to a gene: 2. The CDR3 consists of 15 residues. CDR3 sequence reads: CASSPLGTVNTEAFF. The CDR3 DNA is TGTGCCAGCTCACCACTCGGGACAGTGAACACTGAAGCTTTCTTT. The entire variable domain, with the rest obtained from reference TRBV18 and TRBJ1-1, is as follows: NAGVMQNPRHLVRRRGQEARLRCSPMKGHSHVYWYRQLPEEGLKFMVYLQKENIIDESGMPKERFSAEFPKEGPSILRIQQVVRGDSAAYFCASSPLGTVNTEAFFGQGTRLTVV.

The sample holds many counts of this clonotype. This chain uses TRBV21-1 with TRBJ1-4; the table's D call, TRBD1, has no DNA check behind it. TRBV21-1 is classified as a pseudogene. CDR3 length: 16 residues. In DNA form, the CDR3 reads TGTGCCAGCAGCAAAGCTCCCGGCATACGTAATGAAAAACTGTTTTTT. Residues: CASSKAPGIRNEKLFF.

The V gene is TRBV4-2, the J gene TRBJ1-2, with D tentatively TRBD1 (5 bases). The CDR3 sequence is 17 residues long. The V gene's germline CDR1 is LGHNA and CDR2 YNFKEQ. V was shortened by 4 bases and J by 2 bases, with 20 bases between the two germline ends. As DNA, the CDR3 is TGTGCCAGCAGCCCCCAGGTAATCCCGACAGCGAACTATGGCTACACCTTC. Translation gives CASSPQVIPTANYGYTF.

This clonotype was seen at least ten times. The CDR3 DNA reads TGCGCCAGCAGCGGGGCAGACAGGAGGGATACGCAGTATTTT. Its protein product is CASSGADRRDTQYF. The chain has TRBV5-1 and TRBJ2-3; possibly TRBD1 for D (6 bases). CDR1 and CDR2 from the germline V gene are SGHRS and YFSETQ. V lost 4 bases to trimming and J lost 6 bases, with 15 bases between them. CDR3 size: 14 residues.

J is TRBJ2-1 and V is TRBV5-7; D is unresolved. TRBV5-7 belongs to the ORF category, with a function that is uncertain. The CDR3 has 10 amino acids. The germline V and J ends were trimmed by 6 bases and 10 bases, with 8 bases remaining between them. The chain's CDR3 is CASTDVEQFF. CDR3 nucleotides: TGTGCCAGCACTGACGTCGAGCAGTTCTTC.

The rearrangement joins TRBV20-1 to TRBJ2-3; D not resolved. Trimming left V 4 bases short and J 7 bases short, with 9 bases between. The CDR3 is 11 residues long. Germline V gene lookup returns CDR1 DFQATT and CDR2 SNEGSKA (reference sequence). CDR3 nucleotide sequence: TGCAGTGCTATGTGGCGGAATACGCAGTATTTT. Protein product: CSAMWRNTQYF.

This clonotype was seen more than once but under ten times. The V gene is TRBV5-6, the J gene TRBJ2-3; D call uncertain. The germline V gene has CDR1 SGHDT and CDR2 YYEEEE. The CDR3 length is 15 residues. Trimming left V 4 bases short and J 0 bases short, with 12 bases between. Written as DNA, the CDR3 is TGTGCCAGCAGCCTTGAACCCTCTAGCACAGATACGCAGTATTTT. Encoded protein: CASSLEPSSTDTQYF.

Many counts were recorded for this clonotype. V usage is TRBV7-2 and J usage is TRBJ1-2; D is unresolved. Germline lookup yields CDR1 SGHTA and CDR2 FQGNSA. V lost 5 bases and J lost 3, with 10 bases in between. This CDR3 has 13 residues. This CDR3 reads CASSRPQDYGYTF. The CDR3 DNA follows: TGTGCCAGCAGCCGCCCCCAGGACTATGGCTACACCTTC.

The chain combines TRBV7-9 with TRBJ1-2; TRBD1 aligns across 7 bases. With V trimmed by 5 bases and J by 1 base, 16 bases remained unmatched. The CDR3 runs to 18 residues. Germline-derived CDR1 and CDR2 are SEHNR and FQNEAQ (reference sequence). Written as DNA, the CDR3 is TGTGCCAGCAGCCCGAAAACAGGGGTAGGGAACGTTAACTATGGCTACACCTTC. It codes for CASSPKTGVGNVNYGYTF. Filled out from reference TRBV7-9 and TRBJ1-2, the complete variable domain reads DTGVSQNPRHKITKRGQNVTFRCDPISEHNRLYWYRQTLGQGPEFLTYFQNEAQLEKSRLLSDRFSAERPKGSFSTLEIQRTEQGDSAMYLCASSPKTGVGNVNYGYTFGSGTRLTVV.

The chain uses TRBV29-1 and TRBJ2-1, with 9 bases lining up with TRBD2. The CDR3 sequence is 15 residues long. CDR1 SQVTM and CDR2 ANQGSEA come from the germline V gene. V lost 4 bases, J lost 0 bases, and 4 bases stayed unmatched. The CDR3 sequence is CSVGAGGISYNEQFF. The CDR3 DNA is TGCAGCGTTGGAGCGGGGGGTATCTCCTACAATGAGCAGTTCTTC.

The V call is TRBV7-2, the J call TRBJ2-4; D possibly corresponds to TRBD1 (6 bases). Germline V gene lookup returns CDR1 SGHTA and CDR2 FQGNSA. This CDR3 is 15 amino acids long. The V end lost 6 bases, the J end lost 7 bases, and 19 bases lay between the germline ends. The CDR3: CASSKRLQGRNIQYF. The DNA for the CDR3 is TGTGCCAGCAGTAAACGATTACAGGGAAGGAACATTCAGTACTTC.

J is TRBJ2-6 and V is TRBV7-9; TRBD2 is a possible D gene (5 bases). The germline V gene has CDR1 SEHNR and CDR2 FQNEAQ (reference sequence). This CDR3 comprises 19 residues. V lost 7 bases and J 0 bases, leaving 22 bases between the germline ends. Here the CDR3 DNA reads TGTGCCAGCACCCTCTCCTGGGGAGAGTCCTACTCTGGGGCCAACGTCCTGACTTTC. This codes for CASTLSWGESYSGANVLTF.

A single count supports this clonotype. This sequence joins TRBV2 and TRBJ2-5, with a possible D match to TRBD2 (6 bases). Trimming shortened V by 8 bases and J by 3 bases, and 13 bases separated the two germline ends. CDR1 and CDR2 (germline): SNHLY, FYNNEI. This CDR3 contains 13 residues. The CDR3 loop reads CASGGQVKETQYF. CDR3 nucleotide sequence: TGTGCCAGCGGAGGGCAGGTCAAAGAGACCCAGTACTTC.

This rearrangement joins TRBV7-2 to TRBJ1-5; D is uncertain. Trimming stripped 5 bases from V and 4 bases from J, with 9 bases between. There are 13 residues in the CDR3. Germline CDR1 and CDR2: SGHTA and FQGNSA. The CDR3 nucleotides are TGTGCCAGCAGCCCATGGGAGAATCAGCCCCAGCATTTT. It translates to CASSPWENQPQHF.

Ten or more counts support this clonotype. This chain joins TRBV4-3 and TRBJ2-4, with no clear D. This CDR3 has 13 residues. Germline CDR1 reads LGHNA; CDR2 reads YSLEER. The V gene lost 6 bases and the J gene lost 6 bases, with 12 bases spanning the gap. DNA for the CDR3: TGCGCCAGCAGGCCCCAAGGTTCAAACATTCAGTACTTC. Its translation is CASRPQGSNIQYF.

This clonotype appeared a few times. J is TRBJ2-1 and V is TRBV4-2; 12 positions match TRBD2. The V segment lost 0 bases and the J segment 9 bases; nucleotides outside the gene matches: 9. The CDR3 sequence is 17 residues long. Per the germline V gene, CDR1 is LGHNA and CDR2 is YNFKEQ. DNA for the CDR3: TGTGCCAGCAGCCAAGATCGGGCTAGCGGGGGGGTAGTTGAGCAGTTCTTC. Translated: CASSQDRASGGVVEQFF.

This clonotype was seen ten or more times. CDR3 bases: TGCGCCAGCAGCTACCTCTATGGGACAGTGAGCAATCAGCCCCAGCATTTT. Translated, it gives CASSYLYGTVSNQPQHF. The chain has TRBV4-1 and TRBJ1-5; 7 nucleotides align to TRBD1. The CDR3 consists of 17 residues. The trim removed 5 bases at V and 1 base at J, leaving 11 bases unmatched. Germline V gives CDR1 MGHRA, CDR2 YSYEKL.

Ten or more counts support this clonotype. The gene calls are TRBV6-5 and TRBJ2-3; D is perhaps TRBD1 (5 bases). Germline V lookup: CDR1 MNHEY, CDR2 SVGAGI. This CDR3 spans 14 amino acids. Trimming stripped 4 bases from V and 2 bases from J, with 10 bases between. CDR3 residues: CASSLRGTTDTQYF. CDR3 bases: TGTGCCAGCAGTTTAAGGGGTACCACAGATACGCAGTATTTT.